The entry below gives a single T cell receptor beta chain sequence along with its context. Antigen: not known. This record comes from a study of T cell responses to AZD1222 COVID-19 vaccine. Study summary: Whether given at about 4 or about 12 weeks, second doses were pooled. Overall study findings and caveats: Dominant CD4 TCR responses targeted spike regions 160-218 and 743-854. The sample set comprised mostly white British donors with more females, and clonal diversity was possibly underestimated.

Assay used: immunoSEQ multiplex PCR; TCRdb lists only in-frame clones, some missing. The data contain about 88,000 clones, roughly 94% of them singletons. The V gene lost 0 bases and the J gene lost 3 bases, with 8 bases spanning the gap. Germline V gene lookup returns CDR1 MGHRA and CDR2 YSYEKL. This CDR3 is 14 amino acids long. Sequencing was performed on peripheral blood, taken on day 0 of AZD1222 vaccination. This TCR was recovered from an adult in good health. This chain joins TRBV4-1 and TRBJ1-2; no definite D call. CDR3 sequence reads: CASSQDWQYYGYTF. Here the CDR3 DNA reads TGCGCCAGCAGCCAAGACTGGCAGTACTATGGCTACACCTTC.